This entry lists 9 T cell receptor beta chains sequenced from one sample in a study of T cell clonality in common variable immunodeficiency. TCRdb's copy holds only in-frame clones and misses some; the assay was immunoSEQ multiplex PCR. This repertoire holds 40,000 or so clones, and none appear only once. Sample: peripheral blood mononuclear cells. The receptors originated from a person between 18 and 75 years old in good health.

Remarks on this clone: With the read ending 3 residues before the CDR3 end, the germline J gene is used to fill in that end. This rearrangement joins TRBV7-9 to TRBJ2-1, with D unclear. V was trimmed by 6 bases and J by 8 bases, leaving 5 bases between them. There are 10 residues in the CDR3. Germline V gene data show CDR1 as SEHNR and CDR2 as FQNEAQ (reference sequence). CDR3 bases read: TGTGCCAGCAGGGCGGATGAG. As protein: CASRADE. The whole CDR3 is CASRADEQFF.

In regard to this clone: The DNA ends 3 residues before the CDR3 does, and the rest of the CDR3 is filled in from the germline J gene. The V gene is TRBV18, the J gene TRBJ1-4, with TRBD1 as a possible D gene (6 bases). Germline V lookup: CDR1 KGHSH, CDR2 LQKENI. This CDR3 has 15 amino acids. This CDR3 reads CASSHGRRGYSPLFF. CDR3 DNA (partial): TGTGCCAGCTCACACGGGCGGAGGGGGTATTCACCA.

This clone was found a few times. The CDR3 end lies 3 residues beyond the end of the read and is filled in from the germline J gene. The rearrangement uses TRBV7-8 and TRBJ2-3; TRBD2 matches 8 bases. Germline lookup yields CDR1 SGHVS and CDR2 FQNEAQ. The CDR3 loop spans 15 amino acids. The CDR3 loop reads CASSLDPGTRETQYF. The part of the CDR3 DNA that was read is TGTGCCAGCAGCTTAGACCCCGGGACTAGGGAGACG.

Note on this clone: The read terminates 3 residues ahead of where the CDR3 ends, so the germline J gene completes it. V gene TRBV20-1 combines with J gene TRBJ2-5; 7 positions match TRBD2. The CDR3 consists of 14 residues. Trimming at V came to 3 bases and at J to 5 bases, leaving 9 bases not matched to a gene. The germline V gene has CDR1 DFQATT and CDR2 SNEGSKA (reference sequence). The CDR3: CSASRDYLLETQYF. The DNA read from the CDR3 is TGCAGTGCTAGCCGGGACTACCTTTTGGAGACC.

This clone appeared many times. The read ends 3 residues before the CDR3 terminus; that terminus is restored from the germline J gene. V and J are TRBV28 and TRBJ2-7; no reliable D call. Per the germline V gene, CDR1 is MDHEN and CDR2 is SYDVKM. This CDR3 contains 11 residues. Trimming left V 8 bases short and J 2 bases short, with 7 bases between. The CDR3 here is CASATAYEQYF. The sequenced part of the CDR3 DNA is TGTGCCAGCGCTACCGCCTACGAG.

This clone is labeled as medium-sized. The read stops 3 residues short of the end of the CDR3; the missing end is completed from the germline J gene. The rearrangement joins TRBV30 to TRBJ2-7; a weak D match, TRBD1 (6 bases). The CDR3 extends over 13 amino acids. V was clipped by 5 bases and J by 2 bases, with 13 bases between them. Germline V gene sequence: CDR1 GTSNPN, CDR2 SVGIG (reference sequence). CDR3 DNA (partial): TGTGCCTGGTCCGCAGGGGTTACCTACGAG. The encoded protein is CAWSAGVTYE. The entire CDR3 protein is CAWSAGVTYEQYF.

This clone is medium-sized (0.01 to 0.1%) in the sample. The CDR3 end lies 3 residues beyond the end of the read and is filled in from the germline J gene. V usage is TRBV4-2 and J usage is TRBJ2-5; 12 positions match TRBD1. V gave up 4 bases and J gave up 4 bases; unmatched junction bases: 19. This CDR3 comprises 20 residues. Germline lookup yields CDR1 LGHNA and CDR2 YNFKEQ. The CDR3 bases that were read are TGTGCCAGCAGCCGAGAACTCGCTAGATACGGGGACAGGGGGCGAGAGACC. Its translation is CASSRELARYGDRGRET. The whole CDR3 sequence reads CASSRELARYGDRGRETQYF.

This clone has at least ten counts. The read ends 3 residues shy of where the CDR3 ends; the end is completed using the germline J gene. V is TRBV5-4 and J is TRBJ2-5, with a tentative D call TRBD2 (6 bases). The CDR3 has 15 residues. V lost 4 bases, J lost 3 bases, and 16 bases lay in between. In germline, CDR1 is SGHNT, CDR2 YYREEE (reference sequence). CDR3 bases read: TGTGCCAGCAGCCCACAAGCGGGCTGGAAAGAGACC. Encoded protein: CASSPQAGWKET. The CDR3 as a whole reads CASSPQAGWKETQYF.

Ten or more counts support this clone. The read falls 3 residues short of the CDR3 end, and the missing part is taken from the germline J gene. This chain connects TRBV20-1 to TRBJ2-5; tentatively, D is TRBD2 (5 bases). CDR1 is DFQATT, CDR2 SNEGSKA, per germline (reference sequence). Deletions cut 7 bases from V and 5 bases from J, with 17 bases between. CDR3 size: 13 residues. The CDR3 protein is CSGGGRTSETQYF. The CDR3 DNA, read in part, is TGCAGTGGCGGCGGGCGGACCAGCGAGACC.